These T cell receptor beta chains were read from a single sample in a study of T cells in Graves' hyperthyroidism and ophthalmopathy. TCRdb re-analysed the multiplex PCR reads in MiXCR, keeping a single row per CDR3 protein. Seen here are about 610,000 distinct CDR3 sequences, approximately 15% observed once, and the top ten hold about 3.9%. The sample was blood. The receptors come from a woman in her thirties or forties with Graves' ophthalmopathy. CDR3s include the opening cysteine and the closing phenylalanine or tryptophan. The D gene is left open where the match is weak. Size tells how often a clone was seen (once, few, many) or the class of an expanded clone, and some rows leave it out.

J | size | V | D | DNA | CDR3
TRBJ1-2 | many | TRBV10-3 | TRBD1 | TGTGCCATCATAGATACAGGGGGCCGGGGCGGCTACACCTTC | CAIIDTGGRGGYTF
TRBJ1-5 | NA | TRBV12-3/TRBV12-4 | TRBD1 | TGTGCCAGCAGCCACGGGACAGGGAGCTATCAGCCCCAGCATTTT | CASSHGTGSYQPQHF
TRBJ2-5 | NA | TRBV7-9 | TRBD1 | TGTGCCAGCAGCCGCCCGGGACAGTCACGAGAGACCCAGTACTTC | CASSRPGQSRETQYF
TRBJ2-7 | many | TRBV27 | NA | TGTGCCAGCAGTTTCGCCAATCTCCTACGACACCAGTACTTC | CASSFANLLRHQYF
TRBJ1-1 | few | TRBV19 | NA | TGTGCCAGTAGTCTTATAGGGAGGGGTGAAGCTTTCTTT | CASSLIGRGEAFF
TRBJ2-7 | many | TRBV15 | NA | TGTGCCACCAGGTCCGGGACCGAATCCTACGAGCAGTACTTC | CATRSGTESYEQYF
TRBJ2-4 | many | TRBV30 | NA | TGTGCCTGGAGTGTTCACGAAAACATTCAGTACTTC | CAWSVHENIQYF
TRBJ2-5 | many | TRBV7-9 | NA | TGTGCCAGCAGCTTCATGAGTATTGGGGAGACCCAGTACTTC | CASSFMSIGETQYF
TRBJ2-2 | few | TRBV9 | NA | TGTGCCAGCAGCCCCTTCTTGGACGCGAACACCGGGGAGCTGTTTTTT | CASSPFLDANTGELFF
TRBJ1-1 | NA | TRBV28 | NA | TGTGCCAGCAGTTTCCCGGGGGCGCGCACTGAAGCTTTCTTT | CASSFPGARTEAFF
TRBJ1-5 | few | TRBV19 | TRBD1 | TGTGCCAGTAGGGACAGGGTCAATCAGCCCCAGCATTTT | CASRDRVNQPQHF
TRBJ2-5 | NA | TRBV11-2 | TRBD2 | TGTGCCAGCAGCGTACCCGCCGGGACTAGCGGGGGCCAAAAAGGGGAGACCCAGTACTTC | CASSVPAGTSGGQKGETQYF
TRBJ1-1 | many | TRBV27 | NA | TGTGCCAGCAGTCGTACCCGGGCGAACACTGAAGCTTTCTTT | CASSRTRANTEAFF
TRBJ2-7 | many | TRBV7-2 | TRBD1 | TGTGCCAGCAGCTTCGGACAGGGACGATACGAGCAGTACTTC | CASSFGQGRYEQYF
TRBJ1-1 | NA | TRBV28 | NA | TGTGCCAGCAGTTTAGCTCGGGGGGGAGACGACACTGAAGCTTTCTTT | CASSLARGGDDTEAFF
TRBJ1-1 | many | TRBV5-1 | NA | TGCGCCAGCAGCTTGGCCTGGATGAACACTGAAGCTTTCTTT | CASSLAWMNTEAFF
TRBJ1-1 | many | TRBV7-9 | NA | TGTGCCAGCAGCCTGACCCTAGCGAACACTGAAGCTTTCTTT | CASSLTLANTEAFF
TRBJ2-7 | many | TRBV20-1 | TRBD1 | TGCAGTGCTAGGCCGACAGGGTACGAGCAGTACTTC | CSARPTGYEQYF
TRBJ2-7 | NA | TRBV12-5 | TRBD1 | TGTGCTAGTGGTAAACCGGGACAGGGGACCGCCTACGAGCAGTACTTC | CASGKPGQGTAYEQYF
TRBJ1-6 | NA | TRBV6-1 | TRBD1 | TGTGCCAGCAGTGAGCTGGGACAGGGTTTTTCACCCCTCCACTTT | CASSELGQGFSPLHF
TRBJ2-7 | NA | TRBV11-2 | NA | TGTGCCAGCAGCAACCGGGCCGGCGAGCAGTACTTC | CASSNRAGEQYF
TRBJ2-7 | many | TRBV12-3/TRBV12-4 | NA | TGTGCCAGCGGGGGTCTCCCTACTTTTGAGCAGTACTTC | CASGGLPTFEQYF
TRBJ2-2 | NA | TRBV6-1 | NA | TGTGCCAGCAATCCCCGAGCGGGCACCGGGGAGCTGTTTTTT | CASNPRAGTGELFF
TRBJ1-2 | few | TRBV12-3/TRBV12-4 | TRBD1 | TGTGCCAGCAGTTGGGGACAGGGGAGGACTAACTATGGCTACACCTTC | CASSWGQGRTNYGYTF
TRBJ2-7 | NA | TRBV7-9 | TRBD1 | TGTGCCAGCAGCGGACCGGGACAGAGTTTCTACGAGCAGTACTTC | CASSGPGQSFYEQYF
TRBJ1-1 | NA | TRBV28 | TRBD1 | TGTGCCAGCAGTCTCACAGGGGGGGGGGGCCCCAGATTT | CASSLTGGGGPRF
TRBJ2-2 | many | TRBV6-1 | NA | TGTGCCAGCAGCCTCGGGACACTAGACACCGGGGAGCTGTTTTTT | CASSLGTLDTGELFF
TRBJ2-2 | many | TRBV28 | NA | TGTGCCAGCACCACGTCCCCCCTGAACACCGGGGAGCTGTTTTTT | CASTTSPLNTGELFF
TRBJ1-1 | NA | TRBV5-1 | NA | TGCGCCAGCAGCGCCGACAGTTACACTGAAGCTTTCTTT | CASSADSYTEAFF
TRBJ2-7 | NA | TRBV28 | TRBD1 | TGTGCCAGCAGGATCCCGGGACAGGGTTCCGAGCAGTACTTC | CASRIPGQGSEQYF
TRBJ2-2 | NA | TRBV6-2/TRBV6-3 | TRBD1 | TGTGCCAGCAGTTACTGGACAGGGATTTACACCGGGGAGCTGTTTTTT | CASSYWTGIYTGELFF
TRBJ2-7 | many | TRBV28 | NA | TGTGCCAGCAGCTTAGACCGCGGCGGCTACGAGCAGTACTTC | CASSLDRGGYEQYF
TRBJ2-5 | NA | TRBV9 | NA | TGTGCCAGCAGCGTAGCAAGAGGGCAAGAGACCCAGTACTTC | CASSVARGQETQYF